Shown below are 21 T cell receptor beta chains from a single sample sequenced in a study of technical replicates of blood from a handful of donors. The protocol was immunoSEQ multiplex PCR, while the TCRdb copy is restricted to in-frame clones and leaves out a portion. The table lists over 70,000 clones, 90% to 95% of them singletons. Material: PBMCs. All receptors come from a human donor in good health. Some clones in this sample may be carry-over from other donors' samples.

The chain uses TRBV6-5 and TRBJ2-7, with D possibly TRBD1 on 6 matching bases. V lost 5 bases to trimming and J lost 5 bases, with 10 bases between them. There are 12 residues in the CDR3. Per germline, CDR1 MNHEY and CDR2 SVGAGI. The CDR3 DNA reads as TGTGCCAGCAGTGGGGACACTCACGAGCAGTACTTC. Translating gives CASSGDTHEQYF.

V usage is TRBV7-2 and J usage is TRBJ2-7; TRBD1 might be the D (6 bases). Germline V gene sequence: CDR1 SGHTA, CDR2 FQGNSA. V dropped 0 bases and J dropped 3 bases, with 9 bases sitting between them. The CDR3 totals 14 residues. The CDR3 is CASSLARTVYEQYF. CDR3 nucleotide sequence: TGTGCCAGCAGCTTAGCGCGGACAGTCTACGAGCAGTACTTC. Complete variable domain (other parts from reference TRBV7-2 and TRBJ2-7): GAGVSQSPSNKVTEKGKDVELRCDPISGHTALYWYRQSLGQGLEFLIYFQGNSAPDKSGLPSDRFSAERTGGSVSTLTIQRTQQEDSAVYLCASSLARTVYEQYFGPGTRLTVT.

As regards this clone: Within the sample, other DNA sequences also encode this same CDR3. This chain connects TRBV4-2 to TRBJ2-1; 13 bases map to TRBD2. Per the germline V gene, CDR1 is LGHNA and CDR2 is YNFKEQ. J lost 5 bases, V lost 3 bases, and 1 base had no gene match. There are 15 residues in the CDR3. CDR3 amino acids: CASSQGTSGDNEQFF. In nucleotides, the CDR3 is TGTGCCAGCAGCCAGGGGACTAGCGGGGACAATGAGCAGTTCTTC.

This clone has only one observation. The chain uses TRBV29-1 and TRBJ1-1; D gene ambiguous. Trimming removed 6 bases at V and 4 bases at J, with 9 bases between. The CDR3 spans 11 residues. Germline-derived CDR1 and CDR2 are SQVTM and ANQGSEA. The CDR3 DNA sequence: TGCAGCGTGGCCTGGCCCACTGAAGCTTTCTTT. Its translation: CSVAWPTEAFF. Looking up the rest from reference TRBV29-1 and TRBJ1-1 gives the full variable domain: SAVISQKPSRDICQRGTSLTIQCQVDSQVTMMFWYRQQPGQSLTLIATANQGSEATYESGFVIDKFPISRPNLTFSTLTVSNMSPEDSSIYLCSVAWPTEAFFGQGTRLTVV.

The V and J genes are TRBV27 and TRBJ2-7; 12 bases align to TRBD2. This CDR3 contains 18 residues. Germline V CDR1 and CDR2: MNHEY, SMNVEV (reference sequence). J lost 0 bases, V lost 4 bases, and 10 bases had no gene match. Here the CDR3 DNA reads TGTGCCAGCAGTTCCTTGGGGCTAGCGGGAGGGTACTCCTACGAGCAGTACTTC. The encoded protein is CASSSLGLAGGYSYEQYF.

This chain uses TRBV6-5 with TRBJ1-2; 7 positions agree with TRBD1. Per germline, CDR1 MNHEY and CDR2 SVGAGI. The CDR3 covers 14 residues. With V trimmed by 4 bases and J by 8 bases, 10 bases remained unmatched. The CDR3 DNA reads as TGTGCCAGCAGTTTATCCGGGACAGCCGACGGCTACACCTTC. Amino acid sequence: CASSLSGTADGYTF.

As to this clone: The junction departs from germline at one end; a sequencing error may be responsible. The CDR3 DNA follows: TGTGCCAGCAGCGAAACGGGACAGGGAGGCAACCAGCCCCAGCATTTT. This sequence encodes CASSETGQGGNQPQHF. The chain combines TRBV11-2 with TRBJ1-5; 9 bases map to TRBD1. Germline lookup yields CDR1 SGHAT and CDR2 FQNNGV. The CDR3 runs to 16 residues.

A remark on this clone: The same CDR3 arises from other DNA sequences in this sample as well. This chain connects TRBV4-2 to TRBJ2-7; D is unclear. Deletions cut 1 base from V and 1 base from J, with 8 bases between. The germline CDR1 and CDR2 sequences are LGHNA and YNFKEQ. The CDR3 runs 14 residues. As DNA, the CDR3 is TGTGCCAGCAGCCAAGGGCCATTATCCTACGAGCAGTACTTC. This codes for CASSQGPLSYEQYF.

J is TRBJ2-1 and V is TRBV12-5; D may be TRBD1 (6 bases). The CDR3 extends over 16 amino acids. CDR1 is LGHNT, CDR2 FRNRAP, per germline. Trimming pared 4 bases from V and 3 bases from J, leaving 16 bases between. The CDR3 loop reads CASGWSVTGYYNEQFF. CDR3 bases: TGTGCTAGTGGTTGGTCAGTGACAGGATACTACAATGAGCAGTTCTTC.

This sequence joins TRBV6-5 and TRBJ1-4; D is unclear. CDR3 length equals 15 residues. Germline values: CDR1 MNHEY, CDR2 SVGAGI. The V and J ends lost 0 bases and 4 bases respectively, with 9 bases between them. The CDR3 reads CASSYSYSHNEKLFF. The CDR3 DNA is TGTGCCAGCAGTTACTCCTACAGCCATAATGAAAAACTGTTTTTT.

The V and J genes are TRBV7-2 and TRBJ1-2; tentatively, D is TRBD1 (5 bases). In germline, CDR1 is SGHTA, CDR2 FQGNSA. The V end lost 2 bases, the J end lost 4 bases, and 17 bases lay between the germline ends. The length of the CDR3 is 16 residues. The CDR3 spells CASSLHIGGWSYGYTF. Written as DNA, the CDR3 is TGTGCCAGCAGCTTACATATCGGGGGATGGAGCTATGGCTACACCTTC.

This chain links TRBV4-3 with TRBJ2-1; TRBD2 matches at 9 bases. Germline V gives CDR1 LGHNA, CDR2 YSLEER. With V trimmed by 0 bases and J by 8 bases, 8 bases remained unmatched. The CDR3 runs to 16 residues. The CDR3 DNA reads TGCGCCAGCAGCCAAGATCGCGGCGGGAGGGCCTATGAGCAGTTCTTC. Amino acids: CASSQDRGGRAYEQFF.

The V and J genes are TRBV15 and TRBJ2-1; 8 bases match TRBD2. Trimming cost V 0 bases and J 5 bases; bases outside gene matches: 12. Per germline, CDR1 LNHNV and CDR2 YYDKDF (reference sequence). This CDR3 is 18 amino acids long. CDR3 bases: TGTGCCACCAGCAGAGATTTCTTCGCGGGAGGATTGAACAATGAGCAGTTCTTC. It yields the protein CATSRDFFAGGLNNEQFF.

The chain recombines TRBV2 with TRBJ1-4; tentatively, D is TRBD1 (6 bases). V lost 1 base, J lost 7 bases, and 13 bases lay in between. The CDR3 is made up of 15 amino acids. CDR1 is SNHLY and CDR2 is FYNNEI in the germline V gene. CDR3 coding DNA: TGTGCCAGCAGTGAAGGCAGGGGTCGGGGTGAAAAACTGTTTTTT. Protein product: CASSEGRGRGEKLFF.

The rearrangement links TRBV2 to TRBJ1-5; D remains unclear. The CDR3 extends over 13 amino acids. V lost 4 bases to trimming and J lost 6 bases, with 10 bases between them. Germline V gene data show CDR1 as SNHLY and CDR2 as FYNNEI. The CDR3 loop reads CASSVYQVQPQHF. The CDR3 DNA follows: TGTGCCAGCAGTGTATATCAGGTTCAGCCCCAGCATTTT.

V is TRBV9 and J is TRBJ2-7, with 7 bases that match TRBD2. CDR1 is SGDLS and CDR2 is YYNGEE in the germline V gene. The V and J ends lost 3 bases and 1 base, in that order; junction bases with no gene match: 7. This CDR3 spans 15 amino acids. DNA for the CDR3: TGTGCCAGCAGCGCAGGACTAGTGACGTCCTACGAGCAGTACTTC. This codes for CASSAGLVTSYEQYF.

J is TRBJ2-1 and V is TRBV30, with 7 nucleotides matching TRBD2. Trimming removed 5 bases from V and 5 bases from J; junction bases left unmatched: 6. Germline values: CDR1 GTSNPN, CDR2 SVGIG (reference sequence). The CDR3 is 13 amino acids. This chain's CDR3 is CAWVRELHNEQFF. CDR3 in DNA: TGTGCCTGGGTGCGGGAGCTGCACAATGAGCAGTTCTTC.

This clone was seen a handful of times. The chain has TRBV10-2 and TRBJ2-3; tentatively, D is TRBD2 (6 bases). Trimming shortened V by 2 bases and J by 4 bases, and 10 bases separated the two germline ends. Germline CDR1 reads WSHSY; CDR2 reads SAAADI. The CDR3 runs to 14 residues. CDR3 DNA: TGCGCCAGCAGTGAGGCGGGGCTCGCAGATACGCAGTATTTT. This codes for CASSEAGLADTQYF.

The genes are TRBV7-9 and TRBJ1-2; D ambiguous. In germline, CDR1 is SEHNR, CDR2 FQNEAQ (reference sequence). V dropped 1 base and J dropped 6 bases, with 15 bases sitting between them. CDR3 length equals 15 residues. The DNA of the CDR3 is TGTGCCAGCAGCTTAGTACCGGCGGTGGATCATGGCTACACCTTC. This gives the protein CASSLVPAVDHGYTF.

This sequence joins TRBV7-6 and TRBJ2-3, with no clear D. V shed 4 bases and J shed 4 bases, with 6 bases lying between them. The germline V gene has CDR1 SGHVS and CDR2 FNYEAQ. The CDR3 has 12 residues. The CDR3 DNA follows: TGTGCCAGCAGCTACTCTGCAGATACGCAGTATTTT. It specifies CASSYSADTQYF.

This clone was seen only once. The chain carries TRBV7-6 and TRBJ2-3; 8 bases align to TRBD2. The CDR3 runs 15 residues. V shed 7 bases, J shed 2 bases, and the junction held 8 bases outside the gene matches. Germline V gives CDR1 SGHVS, CDR2 FNYEAQ. CDR3 DNA sequence: TGTGCCAGCACTCTCGGGGGGGTGTACACAGATACGCAGTATTTT. This encodes CASTLGGVYTDTQYF.